This T cell receptor (beta chain) originates from a study of OX40 agonist ivuxolimab in advanced cancers. The protocol was immunoSEQ multiplex PCR, while the TCRdb copy is restricted to in-frame clones and leaves out a portion. The table records about 49,000 clones, 84% of them present only once. The CDR3 contains 15 residues. Trimming removed 5 bases from V and 9 bases from J; junction bases left unmatched: 9. Germline lookup yields CDR1 SGHNT and CDR2 YENEEA. This TCR came from an adult with an advanced solid tumor such as melanoma, head and neck, liver or kidney cancer. The sample in question was CD4+ or CD8+ T cells sorted from blood, obtained in a trial of the OX40 agonist ivuxolimab. The chain combines TRBV11-3 with TRBJ2-1; 11 bases fit TRBD2. The DNA of the CDR3 is TGTGCCAGCAGCCCCTCTAGCGGGAGGTTCGGTGAGCAGTTCTTC. Translation gives CASSPSSGRFGEQFF.